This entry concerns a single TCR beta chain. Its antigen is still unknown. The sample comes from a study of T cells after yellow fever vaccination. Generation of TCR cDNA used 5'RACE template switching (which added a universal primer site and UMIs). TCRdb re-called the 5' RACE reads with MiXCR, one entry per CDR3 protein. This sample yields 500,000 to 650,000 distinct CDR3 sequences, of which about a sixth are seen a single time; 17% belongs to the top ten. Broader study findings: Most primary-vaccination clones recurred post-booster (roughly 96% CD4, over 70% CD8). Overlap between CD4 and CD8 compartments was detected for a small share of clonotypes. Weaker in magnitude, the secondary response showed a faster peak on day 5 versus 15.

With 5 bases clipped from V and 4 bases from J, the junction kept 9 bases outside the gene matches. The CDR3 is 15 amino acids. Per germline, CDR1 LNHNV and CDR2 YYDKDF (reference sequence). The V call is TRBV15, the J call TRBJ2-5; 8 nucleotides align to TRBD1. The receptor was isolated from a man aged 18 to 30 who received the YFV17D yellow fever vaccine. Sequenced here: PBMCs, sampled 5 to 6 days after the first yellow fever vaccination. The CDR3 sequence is CATSVGGQGGETQYF. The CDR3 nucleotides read TGTGCCACCAGCGTGGGAGGACAGGGAGGAGAGACCCAGTACTTC. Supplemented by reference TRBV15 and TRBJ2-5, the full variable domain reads DAMVIQNPRYQVTQFGKPVTLSCSQTLNHNVMYWYQQKSSQAPKLLFHYYDKDFNNEADTPDNFQSRRPNTSFCFLDIRSPGLGDTAMYLCATSVGGQGGETQYFGPGTRLLVL.